The 3 T cell receptor beta chains listed next were all sequenced from one sample in a study of OX40 agonist ivuxolimab in advanced cancers. The assay was immunoSEQ multiplex PCR, and TCRdb's table has in-frame clones only and misses some. Of 85,000 to 100,000 clones in the sample, approximately 95% were seen once. The sequencing used CD4+ or CD8+ T cells sorted from blood, collected in a trial of the OX40 agonist ivuxolimab. The receptor source for this set is an adult with an advanced solid tumor such as melanoma, head and neck, liver or kidney cancer.

V and J are TRBV18 and TRBJ2-5; unclear D gene. Germline loops: CDR1 KGHSH, CDR2 LQKENI. V was shortened by 2 bases and J by 5 bases, with 9 bases between the two germline ends. The CDR3 has 13 residues. The CDR3, as DNA: TGTGCCAGCTCACCAAATGGGTTGGAGACCCAGTACTTC. Translated: CASSPNGLETQYF.

This chain joins TRBV18 and TRBJ2-7; 7 nucleotides match TRBD1. V lost 3 bases, J lost 0 bases, and 2 bases stayed unmatched. This CDR3 has 14 residues. Germline CDR1 KGHSH, CDR2 LQKENI. CDR3 DNA: TGTGCCAGCTCACCGGGACAGAGCTCCTACGAGCAGTACTTC. Translated, it gives CASSPGQSSYEQYF.

The chain couples TRBV7-2 to TRBJ2-5; weak D call: TRBD1 (6 bases). CDR3 length equals 14 residues. From germline, CDR1 is SGHTA and CDR2 FQGNSA. V was trimmed by 0 bases and J by 3 bases, leaving 8 bases between them. CDR3 sequence: CASSLAGTKETQYF. Written as DNA, the CDR3 is TGTGCCAGCAGCTTAGCAGGGACAAAAGAGACCCAGTACTTC.